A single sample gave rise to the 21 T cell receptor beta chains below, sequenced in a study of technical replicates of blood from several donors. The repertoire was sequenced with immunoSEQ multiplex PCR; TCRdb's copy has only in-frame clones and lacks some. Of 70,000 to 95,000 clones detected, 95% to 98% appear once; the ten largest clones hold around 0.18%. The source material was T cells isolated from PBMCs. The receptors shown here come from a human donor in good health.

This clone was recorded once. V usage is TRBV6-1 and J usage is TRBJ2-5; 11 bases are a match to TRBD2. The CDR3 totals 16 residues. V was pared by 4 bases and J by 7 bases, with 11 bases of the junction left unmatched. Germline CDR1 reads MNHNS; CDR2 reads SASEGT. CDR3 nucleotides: TGTGCCAGCAGTGTTGAGACTAGCGGGGCTCCCGGGACCCAGTACTTC. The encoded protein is CASSVETSGAPGTQYF.

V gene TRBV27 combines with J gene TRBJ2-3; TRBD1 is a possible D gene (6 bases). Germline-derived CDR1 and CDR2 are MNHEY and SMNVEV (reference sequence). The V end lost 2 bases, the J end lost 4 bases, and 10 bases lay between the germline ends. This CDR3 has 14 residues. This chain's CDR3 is CASSLNRAADTQYF. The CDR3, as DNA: TGTGCCAGCAGTTTAAACAGGGCTGCAGATACGCAGTATTTT.

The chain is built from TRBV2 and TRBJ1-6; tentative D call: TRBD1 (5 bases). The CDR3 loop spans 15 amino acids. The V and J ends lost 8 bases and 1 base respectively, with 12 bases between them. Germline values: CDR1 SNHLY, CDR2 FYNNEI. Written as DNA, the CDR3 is TGTGCCAGCGGGGGGGGGAAATCCTATAATTCACCCCTCCACTTT. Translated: CASGGGKSYNSPLHF.

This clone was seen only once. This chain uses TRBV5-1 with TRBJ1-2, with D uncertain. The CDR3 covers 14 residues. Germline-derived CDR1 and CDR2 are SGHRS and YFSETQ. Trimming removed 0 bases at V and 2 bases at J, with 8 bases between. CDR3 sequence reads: CASSLAPVNYGYTF. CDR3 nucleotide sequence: TGCGCCAGCAGCTTGGCCCCGGTAAACTATGGCTACACCTTC.

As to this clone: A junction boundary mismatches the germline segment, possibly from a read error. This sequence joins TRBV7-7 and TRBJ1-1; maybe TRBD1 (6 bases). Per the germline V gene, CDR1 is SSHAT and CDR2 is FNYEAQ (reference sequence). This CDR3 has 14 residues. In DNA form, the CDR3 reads TGTGCTAGCAGCGTTGGACAGATGAACACTGAAGCTTTCTTT. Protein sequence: CASSVGQMNTEAFF.

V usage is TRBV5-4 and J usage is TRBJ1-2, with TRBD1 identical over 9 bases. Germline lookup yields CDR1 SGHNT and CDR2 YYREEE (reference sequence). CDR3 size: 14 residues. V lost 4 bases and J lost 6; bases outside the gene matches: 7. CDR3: CASSRDREVNGYTF. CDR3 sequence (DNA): TGTGCCAGCAGCCGGGACAGGGAAGTCAATGGCTACACCTTC.

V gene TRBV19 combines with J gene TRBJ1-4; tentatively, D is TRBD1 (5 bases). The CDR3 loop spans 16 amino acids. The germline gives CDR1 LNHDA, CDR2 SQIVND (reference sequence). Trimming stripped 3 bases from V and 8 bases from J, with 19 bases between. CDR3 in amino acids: CASSIAAGIGFEKLFF. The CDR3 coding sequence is TGTGCCAGTAGTATCGCCGCAGGGATCGGGTTCGAAAAACTGTTTTTT.

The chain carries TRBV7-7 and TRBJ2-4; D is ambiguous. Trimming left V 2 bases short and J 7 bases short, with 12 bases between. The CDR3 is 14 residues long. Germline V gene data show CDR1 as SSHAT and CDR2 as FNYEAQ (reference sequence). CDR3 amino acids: CASSLRAMGNIQYF. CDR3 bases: TGTGCCAGCAGCTTACGTGCTATGGGCAACATTCAGTACTTC. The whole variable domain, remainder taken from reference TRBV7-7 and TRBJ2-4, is GAGVSQSPRYKVTKRGQDVTLRCDPISSHATLYWYQQALGQGPEFLTYFNYEAQPDKSGLPSDRFSAERPEGSISTLTIQRTEQRDSAMYRCASSLRAMGNIQYFGAGTRLSVL.

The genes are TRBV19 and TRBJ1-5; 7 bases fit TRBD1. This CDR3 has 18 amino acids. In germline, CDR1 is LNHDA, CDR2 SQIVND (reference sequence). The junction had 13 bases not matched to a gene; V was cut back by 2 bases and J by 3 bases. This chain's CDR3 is CASSIYLRTGATNQPQHF. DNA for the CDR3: TGTGCCAGTAGTATATACCTTAGGACAGGAGCTACCAATCAGCCCCAGCATTTT. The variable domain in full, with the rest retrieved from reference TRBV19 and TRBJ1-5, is DGGITQSPKYLFRKEGQNVTLSCEQNLNHDAMYWYRQDPGQGLRLIYYSQIVNDFQKGDIAEGYSVSREKKESFPLTVTSAQKNPTAFYLCASSIYLRTGATNQPQHFGDGTRLSIL.

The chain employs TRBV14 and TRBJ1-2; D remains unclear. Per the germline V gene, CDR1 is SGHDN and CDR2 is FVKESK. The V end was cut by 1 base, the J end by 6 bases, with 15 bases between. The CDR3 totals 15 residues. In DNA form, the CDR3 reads TGTGCCAGCAGCCAAGTTGCGGGGTTGGAGGATGGCTACACCTTC. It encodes CASSQVAGLEDGYTF.

In DNA form, the CDR3 reads TGTGCCAGCAGTTACAGTAGCGGGACTAGCACAGATACGCAGTATTTT. Amino acid sequence: CASSYSSGTSTDTQYF. The chain has TRBV6-6 and TRBJ2-3; 8 bases align to TRBD2. With 2 bases clipped from V and 0 bases from J, the junction kept 4 bases outside the gene matches. This CDR3 comprises 16 residues. Germline CDR1 MNHNY, CDR2 SVGAGI (reference sequence).

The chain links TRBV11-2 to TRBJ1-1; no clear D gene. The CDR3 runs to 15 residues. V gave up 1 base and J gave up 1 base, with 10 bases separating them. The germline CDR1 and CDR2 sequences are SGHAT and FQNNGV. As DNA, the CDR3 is TGTGCCAGCAGCTTAGGTGTCAGATCGAACACTGAAGCTTTCTTT. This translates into CASSLGVRSNTEAFF. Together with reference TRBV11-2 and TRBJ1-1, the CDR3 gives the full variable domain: EAGVAQSPRYKIIEKRQSVAFWCNPISGHATLYWYQQILGQGPKLLIQFQNNGVVDDSQLPKDRFSAERLKGVDSTLKIQPAKLEDSAVYLCASSLGVRSNTEAFFGQGTRLTVV.

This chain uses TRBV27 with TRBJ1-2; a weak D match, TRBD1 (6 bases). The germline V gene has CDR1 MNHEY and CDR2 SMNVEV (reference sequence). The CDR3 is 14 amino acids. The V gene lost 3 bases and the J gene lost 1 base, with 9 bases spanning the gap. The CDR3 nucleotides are TGTGCCAGCAGTTTTATACAGGGTAACTATGGCTACACCTTC. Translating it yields CASSFIQGNYGYTF.

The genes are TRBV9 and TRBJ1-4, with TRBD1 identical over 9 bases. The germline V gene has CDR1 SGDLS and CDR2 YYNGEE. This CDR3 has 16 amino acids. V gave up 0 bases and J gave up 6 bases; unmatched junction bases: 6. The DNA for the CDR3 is TGTGCCAGCAGCGTAGACAGGTGGGACAGGGATGAAAAACTGTTTTTT. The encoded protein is CASSVDRWDRDEKLFF.

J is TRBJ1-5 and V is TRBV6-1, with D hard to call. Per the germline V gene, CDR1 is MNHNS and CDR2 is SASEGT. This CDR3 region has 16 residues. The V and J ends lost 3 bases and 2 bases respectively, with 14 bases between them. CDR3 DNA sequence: TGTGCCAGCAGTGATTGGGCTACTAGGGGCAATCAGCCCCAGCATTTT. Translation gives CASSDWATRGNQPQHF.

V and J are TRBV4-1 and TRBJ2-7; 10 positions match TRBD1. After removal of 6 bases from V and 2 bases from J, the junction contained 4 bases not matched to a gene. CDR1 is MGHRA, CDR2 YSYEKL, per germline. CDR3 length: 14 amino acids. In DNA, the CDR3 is TGCGCCAGCAGTCTGGGGACAGGGGCCTACGAGCAGTACTTC. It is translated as CASSLGTGAYEQYF.

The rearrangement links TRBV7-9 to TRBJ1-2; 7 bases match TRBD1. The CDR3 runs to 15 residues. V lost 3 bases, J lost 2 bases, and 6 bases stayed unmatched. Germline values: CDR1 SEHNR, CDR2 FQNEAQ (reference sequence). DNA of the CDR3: TGTGCCAGCAGCTTGACGGGGGACAGCAACTATGGCTACACCTTC. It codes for CASSLTGDSNYGYTF.

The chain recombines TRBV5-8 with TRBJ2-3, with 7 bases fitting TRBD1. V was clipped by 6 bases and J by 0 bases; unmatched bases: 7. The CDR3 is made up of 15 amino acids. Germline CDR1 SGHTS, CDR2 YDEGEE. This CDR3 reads CASIRGTESTDTQYF. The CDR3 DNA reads TGTGCCAGCATCCGAGGGACAGAGAGCACAGATACGCAGTATTTT.

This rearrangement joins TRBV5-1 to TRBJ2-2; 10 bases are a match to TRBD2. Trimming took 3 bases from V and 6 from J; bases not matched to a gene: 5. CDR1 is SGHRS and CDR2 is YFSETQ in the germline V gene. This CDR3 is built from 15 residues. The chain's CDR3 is CASSYRAGGSGELFF. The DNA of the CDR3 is TGCGCCAGCAGCTATAGAGCGGGAGGGTCCGGGGAGCTGTTTTTT.

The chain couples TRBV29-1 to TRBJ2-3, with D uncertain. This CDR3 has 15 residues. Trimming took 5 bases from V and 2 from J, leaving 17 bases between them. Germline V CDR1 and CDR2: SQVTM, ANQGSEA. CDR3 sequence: CSVLWQVWFTDTQYF. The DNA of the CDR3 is TGCAGCGTTCTGTGGCAGGTTTGGTTCACAGATACGCAGTATTTT.

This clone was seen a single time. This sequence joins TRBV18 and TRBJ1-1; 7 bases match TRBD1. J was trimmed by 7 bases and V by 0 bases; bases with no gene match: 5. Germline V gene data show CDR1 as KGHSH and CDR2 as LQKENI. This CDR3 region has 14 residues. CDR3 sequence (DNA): TGTGCCAGCTCACCACCGGGACAGAATCGTGAAGCTTTCTTT. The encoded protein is CASSPPGQNREAFF.